This TCR beta chain is drawn from a study of cytomegalovirus exposure and HLA in healthy donors. Study information: Later, an analysis reported that the 100 to 150 validation repertoires had used the same platform as the approximately 720 first-cohort repertoires. Study-wide points: A few chains linked to CMV were shown in vitro to be specific for CMV antigens. Rarity marked most TCR sequences, yet some public TCRs occurred in many donors.

The germline gives CDR1 SGHVS, CDR2 FNYEAQ. Trimming took 3 bases from V and 0 from J, leaving 12 bases between them. This CDR3 region has 16 residues. The validation cohort, a group of 130 or so subjects, included the donors and was separate from the approximately 680-subject first cohort. Sequenced by immunoSEQ multiplex PCR; TCRdb stores in-frame clones only, minus some. The repertoire includes approximately 100,000 clones, around nine tenths of them detected once, and 3% to 4.5% sits in the top ten. This clone was observed a single time. The antigen is not known. The V gene is TRBV7-6, the J gene TRBJ1-3; D is uncertain. The clonotype was recovered from a woman aged 25-40 years in good health and CMV-seronegative. Sequenced input: PBMCs. The DNA for the CDR3 is TGTGCCAGCAGCTTCCTTGGAGCTAACTCTGGAAACACCATATATTTT. Amino acids: CASSFLGANSGNTIYF.